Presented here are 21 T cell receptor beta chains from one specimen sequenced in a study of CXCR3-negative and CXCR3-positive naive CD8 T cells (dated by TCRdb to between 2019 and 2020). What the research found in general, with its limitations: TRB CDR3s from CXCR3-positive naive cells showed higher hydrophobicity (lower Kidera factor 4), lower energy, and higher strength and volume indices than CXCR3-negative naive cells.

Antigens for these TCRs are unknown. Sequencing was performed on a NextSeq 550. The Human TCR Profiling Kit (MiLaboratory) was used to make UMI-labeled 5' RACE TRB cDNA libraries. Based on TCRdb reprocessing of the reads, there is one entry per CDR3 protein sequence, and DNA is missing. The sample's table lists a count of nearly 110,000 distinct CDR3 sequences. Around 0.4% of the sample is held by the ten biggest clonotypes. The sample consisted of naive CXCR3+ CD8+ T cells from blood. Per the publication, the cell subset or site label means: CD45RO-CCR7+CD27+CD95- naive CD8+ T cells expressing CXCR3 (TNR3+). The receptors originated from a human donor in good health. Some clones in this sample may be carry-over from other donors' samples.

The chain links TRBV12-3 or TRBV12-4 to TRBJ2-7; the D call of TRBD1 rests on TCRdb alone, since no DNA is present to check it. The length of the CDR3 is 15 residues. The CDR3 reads CASSPNLGQAYEQYF.

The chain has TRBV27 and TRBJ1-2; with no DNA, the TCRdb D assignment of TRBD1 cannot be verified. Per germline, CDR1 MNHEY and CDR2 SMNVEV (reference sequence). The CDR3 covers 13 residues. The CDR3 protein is CASSSGPTGGYTF.

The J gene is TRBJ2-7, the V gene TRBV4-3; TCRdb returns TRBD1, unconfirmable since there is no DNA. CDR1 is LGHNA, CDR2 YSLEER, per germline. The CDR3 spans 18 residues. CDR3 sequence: CASSPLPPQTESSYEQYF.

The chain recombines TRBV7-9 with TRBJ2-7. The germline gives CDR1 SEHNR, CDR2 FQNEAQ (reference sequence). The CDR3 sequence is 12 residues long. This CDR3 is CASSLGSYEQNF.

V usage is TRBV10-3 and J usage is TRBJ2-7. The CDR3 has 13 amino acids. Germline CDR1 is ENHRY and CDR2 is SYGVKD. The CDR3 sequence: CAISEEETYEQYF.

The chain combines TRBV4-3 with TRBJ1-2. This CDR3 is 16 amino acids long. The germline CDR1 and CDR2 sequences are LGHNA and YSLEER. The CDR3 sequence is CASSQVRGAFLGGYTF.

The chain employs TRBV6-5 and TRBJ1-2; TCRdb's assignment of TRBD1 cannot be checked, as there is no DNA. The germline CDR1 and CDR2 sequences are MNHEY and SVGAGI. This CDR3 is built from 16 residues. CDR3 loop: CASSYSSQGAGRGYTF.

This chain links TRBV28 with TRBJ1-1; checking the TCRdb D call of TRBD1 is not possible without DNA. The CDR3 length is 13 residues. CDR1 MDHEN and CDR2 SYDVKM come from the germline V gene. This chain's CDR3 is CASSFAGATEAFF.

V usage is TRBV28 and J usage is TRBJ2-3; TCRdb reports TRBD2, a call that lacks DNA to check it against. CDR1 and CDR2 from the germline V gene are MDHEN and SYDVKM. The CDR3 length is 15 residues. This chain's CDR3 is CASNELAGGTDTQYF.

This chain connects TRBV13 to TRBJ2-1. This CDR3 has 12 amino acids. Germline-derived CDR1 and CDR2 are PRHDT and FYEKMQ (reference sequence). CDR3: CASSLYGGEQFF.

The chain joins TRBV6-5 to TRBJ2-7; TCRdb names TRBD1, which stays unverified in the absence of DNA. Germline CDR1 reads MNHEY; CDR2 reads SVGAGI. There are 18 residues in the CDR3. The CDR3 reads CASSYSTPGQESSYEQYF.

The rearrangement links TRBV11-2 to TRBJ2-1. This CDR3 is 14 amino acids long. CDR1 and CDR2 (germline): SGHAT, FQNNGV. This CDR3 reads CASSLVYGFNEQFF.

CDR3 sequence: CSVEEEHSYEQYF. This chain uses TRBV29-1 with TRBJ2-7. Germline V gives CDR1 SQVTM, CDR2 ANQGSEA. The CDR3 is made up of 13 amino acids.

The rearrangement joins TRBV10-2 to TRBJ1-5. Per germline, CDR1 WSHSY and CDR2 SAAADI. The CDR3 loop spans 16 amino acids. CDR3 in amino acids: CASSESDRYSNQPQHF.

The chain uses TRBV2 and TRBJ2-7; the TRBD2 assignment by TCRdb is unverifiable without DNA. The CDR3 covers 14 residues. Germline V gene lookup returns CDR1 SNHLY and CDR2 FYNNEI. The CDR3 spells CASGEDNGKYEQYF.

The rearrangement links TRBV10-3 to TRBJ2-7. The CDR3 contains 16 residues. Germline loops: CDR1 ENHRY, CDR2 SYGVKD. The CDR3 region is CAISEGLVSASYEQYF.

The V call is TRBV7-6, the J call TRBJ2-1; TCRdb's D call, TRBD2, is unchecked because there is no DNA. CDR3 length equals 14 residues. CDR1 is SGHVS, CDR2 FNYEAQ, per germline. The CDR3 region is CASSLDYPGREQFF.

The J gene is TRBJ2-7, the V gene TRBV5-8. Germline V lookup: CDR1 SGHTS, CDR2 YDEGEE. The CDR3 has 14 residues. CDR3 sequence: CASSLEGTSYEQYF.

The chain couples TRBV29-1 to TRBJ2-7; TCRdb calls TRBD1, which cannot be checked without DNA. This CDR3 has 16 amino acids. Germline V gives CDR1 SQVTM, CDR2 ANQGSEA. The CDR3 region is CSVERPALGGHVQQYF.

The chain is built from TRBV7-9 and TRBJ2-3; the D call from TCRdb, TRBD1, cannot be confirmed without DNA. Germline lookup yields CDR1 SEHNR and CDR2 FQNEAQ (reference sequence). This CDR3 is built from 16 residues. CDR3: CASSSRDSTSTDTQYF.

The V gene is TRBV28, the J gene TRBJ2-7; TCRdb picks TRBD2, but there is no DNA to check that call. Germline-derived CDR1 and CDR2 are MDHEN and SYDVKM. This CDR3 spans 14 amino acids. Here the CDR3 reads CASSGGGFDHEQYF.